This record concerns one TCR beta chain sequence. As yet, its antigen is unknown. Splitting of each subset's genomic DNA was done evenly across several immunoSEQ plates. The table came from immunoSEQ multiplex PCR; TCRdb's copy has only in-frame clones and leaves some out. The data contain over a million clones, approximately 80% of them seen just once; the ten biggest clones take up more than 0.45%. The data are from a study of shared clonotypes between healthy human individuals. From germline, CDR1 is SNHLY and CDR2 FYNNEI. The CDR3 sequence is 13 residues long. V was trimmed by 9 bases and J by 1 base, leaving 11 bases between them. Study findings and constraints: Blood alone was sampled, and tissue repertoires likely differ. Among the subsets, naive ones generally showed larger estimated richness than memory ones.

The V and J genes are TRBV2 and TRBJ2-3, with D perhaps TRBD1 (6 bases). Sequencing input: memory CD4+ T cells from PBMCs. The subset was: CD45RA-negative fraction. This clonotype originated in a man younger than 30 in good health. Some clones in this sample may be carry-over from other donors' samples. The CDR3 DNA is TGTGCCAGTGGACAGATTCGCACAGATACGCAGTATTTT. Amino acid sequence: CASGQIRTDTQYF.